This T cell receptor beta chain was sequenced in a study of identical twins. Study-wide points: A lower insertion count was a feature of abundant cord blood beta clonotypes, with no such feature in memory repertoires. Excess low generation probability was seen in twin-shared out-of-frame alpha sequences.

Template switching added a universal primer binding site, and final cDNA carried unique molecular identifiers. TCRdb recomputed calls from the 5' RACE reads with MiXCR, one row per CDR3 protein. The data show some 1,700,000 distinct CDR3 sequences, 32% seen once. This clonotype appeared a few times. Its matching antigen is unknown. The germline CDR1 and CDR2 sequences are DFQATT and SNEGSKA (reference sequence). Trimming shortened V by 3 bases and J by 0 bases, and 10 bases separated the two germline ends. The CDR3 length is 14 residues. V and J are TRBV20-1 and TRBJ2-3; maybe TRBD2 (6 bases). The sample comprised cord blood. This TCR derives from a newborn girl in good health. The DNA for the CDR3 is TGCAGTGCTAGTGTAGCGGTTAGCACAGATACGCAGTATTTT. It is translated as CSASVAVSTDTQYF.